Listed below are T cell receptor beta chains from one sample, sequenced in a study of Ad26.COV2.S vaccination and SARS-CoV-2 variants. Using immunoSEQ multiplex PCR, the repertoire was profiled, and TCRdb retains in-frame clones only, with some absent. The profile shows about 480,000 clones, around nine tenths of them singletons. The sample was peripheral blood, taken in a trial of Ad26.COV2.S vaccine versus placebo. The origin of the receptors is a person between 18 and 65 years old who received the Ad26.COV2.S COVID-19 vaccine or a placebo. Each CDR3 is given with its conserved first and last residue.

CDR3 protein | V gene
CASSPESRGTDTQYF | TRBV7-2
CASSVYRIGWGMNTEAFF | TRBV2
CASFSPLHF | TRBV2
CASSEVFRGSTDTQYF | TRBV2
CASSLWGRWGSGGVDEQYF | TRBV28
CASTYRRREHDEAFF | TRBV7-2
CASSLAGASYEQYF | TRBV9
CASTPGGPEAFF | TRBV25-1
CASSLTSLSYNEQFF | TRBV28
CASSPPGLGNSPLHF | TRBV18
CASSARDTGELFF | TRBV9
CASSYASGRSSYEQYF | TRBV6-5
CAWSTDTQYF | TRBV30
CATSSGGGLYNEQFF | TRBV24-1
CASSGGILAGANEKLFF | TRBV11-2